The 14 T cell receptor beta chains reported below all come from one sample, sequenced in a study of CD8+CD57+ T cells in acquired aplastic anemia (dated by TCRdb to between 2017 and 2018). Sequencing used an Illumina HiSeq 2000. Genomic DNA served as template for TCR beta VDJ combination and CDR3 sequence profiling. Using fastp at Q25 and MiXCR, TCRdb reprocessed the public reads and kept productive beta chains. Here each entry gathers all rows of one CDR3 protein and keeps the most common genes and DNA. In this sample the table shows 120,000 or so distinct CDR3 sequences, 30% to 45% of which occur a single time. Over 2% of the sample is in the top ten clones. Patients chosen for sequencing had shown expansion of CD8+CD57+ cells by flow cytometry. Sequencing was carried out using sorted CD4+, CD8+, or CD8+CD57+ T cells (not recorded which) from PBMCs. Every receptor here comes from a human donor with aplastic anemia.

This chain links TRBV15 with TRBJ2-7; no reliable D call. Trimming cost V 11 bases and J 3 bases, with 14 bases left between them. Germline lookup yields CDR1 LNHNV and CDR2 YYDKDF (reference sequence). This CDR3 is 12 amino acids long. CDR3 sequence: CAASGSYYEQYV. CDR3 DNA: TGTGCCGCCTCCGGCAGCTACTACGAGCAGTACGTC.

This clonotype was seen at least ten times. V and J are TRBV7-8 and TRBJ1-2, with 7 positions matching TRBD1. With 3 bases clipped from V and 8 bases from J, the junction kept 6 bases outside the gene matches. The CDR3 contains 13 residues. Germline CDR1 and CDR2: SGHVS and FQNEAQ. CDR3 in amino acids: CASSFDREMGYTF. The CDR3 DNA reads TGTGCCAGCAGCTTCGACAGGGAGATGGGCTACACCTTC.

The chain joins TRBV7-3 to TRBJ1-2; tentative D call: TRBD1 (6 bases). V lost 0 bases and J 6 bases, leaving 11 bases between the germline ends. The CDR3 is 14 residues long. Germline V gene sequence: CDR1 SGHTA, CDR2 FQGTGA. Here the CDR3 reads CASSLTGAGDGYTF. The CDR3 DNA is TGTGCCAGCAGCTTAACGGGGGCAGGAGATGGCTACACCTTC.

This clonotype was seen a single time. This may stem from a read error, because a much larger clone lies one nucleotide away. The chain links TRBV6-5 to TRBJ2-1; 11 bases line up with TRBD1. This CDR3 is 15 amino acids long. Germline loops: CDR1 MNHEY, CDR2 SVGAGI. With 2 bases clipped from V and 12 bases from J, the junction kept 9 bases outside the gene matches. CDR3 in DNA: TGTGCCAGCAGTTACGGACAGGGGGCAAAGGATGGGCAGTTCTTC. Translating gives CASSYGQGAKDGQFF.

The genes are TRBV12-3 or TRBV12-4 and TRBJ2-7; D gene uncertain. The germline V and J ends were trimmed by 6 bases and 0 bases, with 9 bases remaining between them. The CDR3 covers 13 residues. Here the CDR3 reads CASSTSTSYEQYF. The CDR3, as DNA: TGTGCCAGCAGCACAAGTACCTCCTACGAGCAGTACTTC.

This clonotype was seen repeatedly, ten times or more. The chain combines TRBV18 with TRBJ1-1, with D perhaps matching TRBD1 (5 bases). CDR1 and CDR2 from the germline V gene are KGHSH and LQKENI. Between the trimmed V and J ends, which lost 3 bases and 7 bases, there was a span of 6 bases. This CDR3 region has 11 residues. The CDR3 is CASSPGGEAFF. In DNA form, the CDR3 reads TGTGCCAGCTCACCTGGGGGTGAAGCTTTCTTT.

In its sample, this clonotype was seen a few times. This chain links TRBV10-3 with TRBJ2-7; D assignment may be TRBD1 or TRBD2 (5 bases each). V lost 3 bases, J lost 4 bases, and 19 bases lay in between. The CDR3 runs to 16 residues. CDR1 is ENHRY, CDR2 SYGVKD, per germline. The CDR3 sequence: CAISDRGVGSGYEQYF. In nucleotides, the CDR3 is TGTGCCATCAGTGATCGAGGGGTAGGTTCCGGTTACGAGCAGTACTTC.

This clonotype was observed once. This chain joins TRBV15 and TRBJ2-2; D is possibly TRBD2 (6 bases). CDR1 is LNHNV and CDR2 is YYDKDF in the germline V gene (reference sequence). V was cut by 6 bases and J by 0 bases, with 8 bases left in between. The length of the CDR3 is 14 residues. The CDR3 spells CATRLAANTGELFF. Written as DNA, the CDR3 is TGTGCCACCAGACTAGCCGCGAACACCGGGGAGCTGTTTTTT.

The table lists this clonotype with many counts. This rearrangement joins TRBV12-5 to TRBJ1-1; D not certain. This CDR3 has 15 residues. Germline loops: CDR1 LGHNT, CDR2 FRNRAP. Deletions cut 0 bases from V and 1 base from J, with 9 bases between. CDR3 nucleotide sequence: TGTGCTAGTGGTTTGGTACTCGGACCGAACACTGAAGCTTTCTTT. Protein: CASGLVLGPNTEAFF.

The chain recombines TRBV7-2 with TRBJ2-7; possible D gene TRBD2, 7 bases. The CDR3 contains 13 residues. The ends were cut back, 6 bases at V and 7 bases at J, with 16 bases in the middle. Germline values: CDR1 SGHTA, CDR2 FQGNSA. DNA for the CDR3: TGTGCCAGCAGGGTTGCGGGGGCTGGGGAGCAGTACTTC. Amino acid sequence: CASRVAGAGEQYF.

The V gene is TRBV12-3 or TRBV12-4, the J gene TRBJ2-7; either TRBD1 or TRBD2 may supply D (5 bases each). The CDR3 contains 13 residues. Trimming removed 6 bases at V and 9 bases at J, with 18 bases between. The CDR3 sequence is CASRGYGALGQYF. CDR3 bases: TGTGCCAGCAGGGGGTACGGGGCGCTGGGGCAGTACTTC.

This chain connects TRBV7-9 to TRBJ1-2; D is unresolved. Trimming took 1 base from V and 10 from J, leaving 10 bases between them. The CDR3 length is 12 residues. Germline CDR1 and CDR2: SEHNR and FQNEAQ (reference sequence). The CDR3 spells CASSLDRQDYTF. The CDR3 DNA follows: TGTGCCAGCAGCTTAGACCGCCAAGACTACACCTTC. Drawing the rest from reference TRBV7-9 and TRBJ1-2, the complete variable domain is DTGVSQNPRHKITKRGQNVTFRCDPISEHNRLYWYRQTLGQGPEFLTYFQNEAQLEKSRLLSDRFSAERPKGSFSTLEIQRTEQGDSAMYLCASSLDRQDYTFGSGTRLTVV.

V gene TRBV2 combines with J gene TRBJ2-1, with TRBD2 matching over 10 bases. There are 17 residues in the CDR3. Germline values: CDR1 SNHLY, CDR2 FYNNEI. V trimming: 6 bases; J trimming: 7 bases; junction bases outside the gene matches: 15. CDR3 DNA: TGTGCCAGCAGGTCGGGGTCTAGCGGGGGAAAGGCGAATGAGCAGTTCTTC. Its translation: CASRSGSSGGKANEQFF.

The genes are TRBV15 and TRBJ2-3, with D uncertain. Deletions cut 0 bases from V and 8 bases from J, with 9 bases between. This CDR3 has 13 amino acids. Germline assignment: CDR1 LNHNV and CDR2 YYDKDF (reference sequence). The CDR3 protein is CATSREGSGTQYF. CDR3 nucleotides: TGTGCCACCAGCAGAGAGGGTTCGGGTACGCAGTATTTT.